Each of the 2 T cell receptor beta chains below was sequenced from the same sample in a study of T-cell memory formation after mild COVID-19. TCRdb fed the 5' RACE reads into MiXCR, producing one record per CDR3 protein. The sample includes roughly 350,000 distinct CDR3 sequences, around 15% of them seen just once. Sequenced material: PBMCs or a T cell subset sorted from them (not recorded which). The origin of the receptors is a man between 18 and 29 years old who had mild COVID-19 (a few samples of this study predate the infection). Cell type and time point are not known.

The chain combines TRBV18 with TRBJ1-4, with D unresolved. The V and J ends lost 0 bases and 7 bases respectively, with 6 bases between them. Germline CDR1 KGHSH, CDR2 LQKENI. The CDR3 extends over 13 amino acids. In DNA form, the CDR3 reads TGTGCCAGCTCACCACCGGTGGGTGAAAAACTGTTTTTT. Translating gives CASSPPVGEKLFF.

The V gene is TRBV10-2, the J gene TRBJ2-5; D ambiguous. The CDR3 sequence is 14 residues long. Trimming stripped 10 bases from V and 2 bases from J, with 17 bases between. CDR1 and CDR2 from the germline V gene are WSHSY and SAAADI. This chain's CDR3 is CATNPQGFQETQYF. CDR3 bases: TGCGCCACCAACCCACAAGGATTTCAAGAGACCCAGTACTTC.